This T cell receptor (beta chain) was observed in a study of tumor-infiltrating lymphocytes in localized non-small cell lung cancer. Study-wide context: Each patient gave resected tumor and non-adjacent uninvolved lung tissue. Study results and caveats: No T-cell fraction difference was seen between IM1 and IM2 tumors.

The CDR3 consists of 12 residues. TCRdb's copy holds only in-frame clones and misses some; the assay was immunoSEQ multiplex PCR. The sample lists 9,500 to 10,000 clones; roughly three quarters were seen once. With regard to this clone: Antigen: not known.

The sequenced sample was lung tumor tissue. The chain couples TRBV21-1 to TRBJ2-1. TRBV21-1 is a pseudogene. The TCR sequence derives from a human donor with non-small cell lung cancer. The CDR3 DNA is TGTGCCAGCAGCAAAGGGGTAAATGAGCAGTTCTTC. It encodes CASSKGVNEQFF.